This is a list of T cell receptor beta chains from one sample in a study of cytomegalovirus exposure and HLA in healthy donors. TCRdb's copy holds only in-frame clones and misses some; the assay was immunoSEQ multiplex PCR. The sample carries 150,000 to 200,000 clones, approximately 72% recorded once. The specimen sequenced was PBMCs. Receptors originate from a female donor in good health and CMV-seronegative. Both conserved end residues are part of each CDR3. A D gene is named only where the DNA matches it firmly.

>TRBJ2-3|TRBV11-2|TRBD2
CASSLDQRGGNTDTQYF
TGTGCCAGCAGCTTAGATCAGCGGGGGGGGAACACAGATACGCAGTATTTT
>TRBJ2-1|TRBV5-6|NA
CASSLPRRPYNEQFF
TGTGCCAGCAGCTTGCCCCGGCGGCCCTACAATGAGCAGTTCTTC
>TRBJ1-4|TRBV2|TRBD1
CASSESRGQEKLFF
TGTGCCAGCAGTGAGTCCAGGGGGCAGGAAAAACTGTTTTTT
>TRBJ1-5|TRBV5-1|NA
CASSITGSDQPQHF
TGCGCCAGCAGTATTACAGGGTCCGATCAGCCCCAGCATTTT
>TRBJ1-2|TRBV6-5|NA
CASSPPGVNYGYTF
TGTGCCAGCAGCCCCCCCGGAGTGAACTATGGCTACACCTTC
>TRBJ2-3|TRBV30|TRBD1
CAWETGQRDTDTQYF
TGTGCCTGGGAGACAGGGCAAAGGGACACAGATACGCAGTATTTT
>TRBJ2-3|TRBV5-4|TRBD2
CASSFPGLAGDTQYF
TGTGCCAGCAGCTTCCCGGGACTAGCCGGGGATACGCAGTATTTT
>TRBJ1-1|TRBV9|NA
CASSFRDKNTEAFF
TGTGCCAGCAGCTTCAGGGATAAGAACACTGAAGCTTTCTTT
>TRBJ2-1|TRBV18|NA
CASSPVGAAYNEQFF
TGTGCCAGCTCACCAGTGGGGGCCGCCTACAATGAGCAGTTCTTC
>TRBJ2-3|TRBV5-1|NA
CASSLVQSPDTQYF
TGCGCCAGCAGCTTGGTACAGAGTCCAGATACGCAGTATTTT
>TRBJ2-5|TRBV5-1|TRBD2
CASSPGGLPETQYF
TGCGCCAGCAGCCCGGGGGGACTCCCGGAGACCCAGTACTTC